This TCR beta chain was sequenced during a study of blood T cell repertoires in COVID-19. Study as a whole: T cells, B-cell-depleted T cells, or PBMCs provided the cDNA or gDNA that served as material.

Clones were sequenced by immunoSEQ multiplex PCR, and TCRdb holds only the in-frame ones, with some missing. The table lists about 72,000 clones, 86% of them singletons. This clone was observed a few times. Trimming took 3 bases from V and 4 from J, leaving 13 bases between them. CDR1 and CDR2 (germline): SGHRS, YFSETQ. The CDR3 contains 14 residues. V usage is TRBV5-1 and J usage is TRBJ1-1; D unclear. The sample taken for sequencing was peripheral blood. This receptor was taken from a woman aged 60-75 years with acute or convalescent COVID-19. CDR3 nucleotides: TGCGCCAGCAGCTCGACGTTGACGGGCACTGAAGCTTTCTTT. Protein sequence: CASSSTLTGTEAFF.